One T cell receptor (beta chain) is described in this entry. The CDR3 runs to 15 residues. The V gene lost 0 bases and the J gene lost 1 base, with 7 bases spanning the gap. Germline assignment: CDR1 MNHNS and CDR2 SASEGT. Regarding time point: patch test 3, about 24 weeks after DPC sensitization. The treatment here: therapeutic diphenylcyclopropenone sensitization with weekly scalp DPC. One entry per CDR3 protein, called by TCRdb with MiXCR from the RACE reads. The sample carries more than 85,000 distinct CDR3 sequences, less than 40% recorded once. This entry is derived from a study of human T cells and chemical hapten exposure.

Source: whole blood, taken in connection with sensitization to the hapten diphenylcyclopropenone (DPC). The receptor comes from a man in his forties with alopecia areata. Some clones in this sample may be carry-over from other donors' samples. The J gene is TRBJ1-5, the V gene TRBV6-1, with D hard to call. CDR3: CASSEAGGSNQPQHF. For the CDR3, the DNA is TGTGCCAGCAGTGAAGCGGGAGGCAGCAATCAGCCCCAGCATTTT.